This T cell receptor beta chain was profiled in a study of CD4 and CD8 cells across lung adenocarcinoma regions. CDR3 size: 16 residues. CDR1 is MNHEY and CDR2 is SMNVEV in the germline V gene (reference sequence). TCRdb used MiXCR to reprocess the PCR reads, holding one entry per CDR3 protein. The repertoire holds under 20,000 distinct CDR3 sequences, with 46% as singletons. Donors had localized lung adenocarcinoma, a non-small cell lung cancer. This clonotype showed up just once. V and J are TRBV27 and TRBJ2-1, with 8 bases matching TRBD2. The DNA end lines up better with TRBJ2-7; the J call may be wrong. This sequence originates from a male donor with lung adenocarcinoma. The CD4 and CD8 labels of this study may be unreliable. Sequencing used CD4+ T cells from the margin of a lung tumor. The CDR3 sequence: CASSPAHGGGIYEQYF. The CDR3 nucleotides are TGTGCCAGCAGTCCCGCGCACGGGGGGGGGATCTACGAGCAGTACTTC.